Presented here are 14 T cell receptor beta chains from one specimen sequenced in a study of blood T cell repertoires in COVID-19. Repertoires were generated with immunoSEQ multiplex PCR, while TCRdb's copy carries only in-frame clones and drops some. The repertoire holds roughly 46,000 clones, with more than 75% as singletons. Sequenced sample: peripheral blood. The receptors were gathered from a middle-aged man with active COVID-19.

The rearrangement joins TRBV5-4 to TRBJ2-7, with 11 bases lining up with TRBD2. This CDR3 spans 16 amino acids. With 0 bases clipped from V and 7 bases from J, the junction kept 9 bases outside the gene matches. The germline V gene encodes CDR1 SGHNT and CDR2 YYREEE (reference sequence). The CDR3 DNA is TGTGCCAGCAGCTTGGGAGTAGCGGGAGGGCCGCGTGAGCAGTACTTC. It translates to CASSLGVAGGPREQYF.

This chain links TRBV5-5 with TRBJ2-7; the D gene is possibly TRBD1 (7 bases). The germline CDR1 and CDR2 sequences are SGHKS and YYEKEE (reference sequence). This CDR3 comprises 16 residues. Trimming cost V 0 bases and J 0 bases, with 13 bases left between them. In DNA form, the CDR3 reads TGTGCCAGCAGCTTGGATGCGGGACAGTTCTCCTACGAGCAGTACTTC. Residues: CASSLDAGQFSYEQYF.

The rearrangement uses TRBV6-1 and TRBJ1-5; 7 nucleotides agree with TRBD1. V shed 4 bases and J 1 base; nucleotides not matched to a gene: 7. This CDR3 has 16 residues. Germline V gene data show CDR1 as MNHNS and CDR2 as SASEGT. The CDR3 DNA reads TGTGCCAGCAGTGGACAGGGAGATTGGAGCAATCAGCCCCAGCATTTT. Amino acids: CASSGQGDWSNQPQHF.

J is TRBJ2-7 and V is TRBV9, with D perhaps matching TRBD2 (6 bases). Trimming stripped 4 bases from V and 1 base from J, with 12 bases between. The germline V gene encodes CDR1 SGDLS and CDR2 YYNGEE. The CDR3 totals 14 residues. In DNA form, the CDR3 reads TGTGCCAGCAGCTCCGCGGGACTTTCCTACGAGCAGTACTTC. This gives the protein CASSSAGLSYEQYF.

This rearrangement joins TRBV28 to TRBJ2-7; 9 bases align to TRBD2. Germline CDR1 reads MDHEN; CDR2 reads SYDVKM. J gave up 1 base and V 11 bases, and 6 bases lay outside the gene matches. The CDR3 loop spans 13 amino acids. Here the CDR3 reads CASGLAGSYEQYF. CDR3 sequence (DNA): TGTGCCTCGGGGCTAGCGGGGTCCTACGAGCAGTACTTC.

The J gene is TRBJ2-5, the V gene TRBV7-6, with 8 bases lining up with TRBD2. The germline V gene has CDR1 SGHVS and CDR2 FNYEAQ. V lost 2 bases and J lost 2; bases outside the gene matches: 10. The CDR3 has 17 residues. The CDR3 bases are TGTGCCAGCAGCTTACTCCCCCCAGCGGGGGATCAAGAGACCCAGTACTTC. It specifies CASSLLPPAGDQETQYF.

V gene TRBV5-1 combines with J gene TRBJ2-7; 8 nucleotides match TRBD1. There are 14 residues in the CDR3. J gave up 5 bases and V 4 bases, and 8 bases lay outside the gene matches. Per the germline V gene, CDR1 is SGHRS and CDR2 is YFSETQ. The CDR3 bases are TGCGCCAGCAGCCCCGGGCAGGGGGCTAACGAGCAGTACTTC. As protein: CASSPGQGANEQYF. Full variable domain (missing parts from reference TRBV5-1 and TRBJ2-7): KAGVTQTPRYLIKTRGQQVTLSCSPISGHRSVSWYQQTPGQGLQFLFEYFSETQRNKGNFPGRFSGRQFSNSRSEMNVSTLELGDSALYLCASSPGQGANEQYFGPGTRLTVT.

Details on this clone: The junction and the germline gene differ at one end; a read error may be behind it. The CDR3 here is CASSLGGQGPQEAQYF. As DNA, the CDR3 is TGTGCCAGCAGCTTAGGAGGACAGGGGCCCCAAGAGGCCCAGTACTTC. The genes are TRBV11-2 and TRBJ2-5, with TRBD1 matching over 9 bases. The CDR3 loop spans 16 amino acids. CDR1 and CDR2 from the germline V gene are SGHAT and FQNNGV.

CDR3 DNA: TGCAGCGTTGAGGGACGATACCAGGGGGAGCAGTACTTC. Translating gives CSVEGRYQGEQYF. The chain recombines TRBV29-1 with TRBJ2-7, with TRBD1 as a possible D gene (6 bases). The CDR3 runs to 13 residues. Deletions cut 3 bases from V and 7 bases from J, with 16 bases between. Germline V gene data show CDR1 as SQVTM and CDR2 as ANQGSEA.

This chain links TRBV5-5 with TRBJ1-2, with a tentative D call TRBD1 (6 bases). Trimming pared 1 base from V and 5 bases from J, leaving 9 bases between. There are 13 residues in the CDR3. The germline V gene has CDR1 SGHKS and CDR2 YYEKEE (reference sequence). This chain's CDR3 is CASSLQGNYGYTF. The CDR3 DNA follows: TGTGCCAGCAGCTTGCAGGGGAATTATGGCTACACCTTC.

This CDR3 is CASSWGREAGTDTQYF. In DNA form, the CDR3 reads TGTGCCAGCAGCTGGGGCCGGGAGGCGGGGACAGATACGCAGTATTTT. The chain uses TRBV7-3 and TRBJ2-3; 7 nucleotides match TRBD2. This CDR3 has 16 amino acids. The J segment lost 3 bases and the V segment lost 4 bases, leaving 10 bases of the junction unmatched. Germline values: CDR1 SGHTA, CDR2 FQGTGA.

The chain uses TRBV5-4 and TRBJ2-2; 13 bases line up with TRBD2. Germline V CDR1 and CDR2: SGHNT, YYREEE (reference sequence). V shed 3 bases and J 5 bases; nucleotides not matched to a gene: 7. The CDR3 sequence is 17 residues long. The chain's CDR3 is CASSYTSGRAETGELFF. The CDR3 DNA reads as TGTGCCAGCAGCTACACTAGCGGGAGGGCCGAGACCGGGGAGCTGTTTTTT.

The chain employs TRBV5-1 and TRBJ2-2, with TRBD1 matching over 10 bases. The germline CDR1 and CDR2 sequences are SGHRS and YFSETQ. There are 16 residues in the CDR3. The junction had 7 bases not matched to a gene; V was cut back by 4 bases and J by 4 bases. Written as DNA, the CDR3 is TGCGCCAGCAGCAGGACAGGGGGTGGGAGCACCGGGGAGCTGTTTTTT. Translation: CASSRTGGGSTGELFF.

The chain joins TRBV20-1 to TRBJ2-1; D is unclear. From germline, CDR1 is DFQATT and CDR2 SNEGSKA (reference sequence). Trimming removed 6 bases at V and 9 bases at J, with 12 bases between. The CDR3 covers 11 residues. CDR3 DNA sequence: TGCAGTGCCCCTCATAACGGTGAGCAGTTCTTC. Translated: CSAPHNGEQFF.